The sequence of this TCR beta chain was determined in a study of blood T cell repertoires in COVID-19. Background on the study: COVID-19 samples collected from the United States, Italy and Spain covered acute and convalescent phases. In each case, the material was cDNA or gDNA derived from T cells, B-cell-depleted T cells, or PBMCs.

Original data processing: Amplification of reference gene primers was used by the study to estimate nucleated cell counts. Profiling relied on immunoSEQ multiplex PCR, and the TCRdb table lists in-frame clones only, not all of them. The D gene and trimming were derived from the DNA, and the V and J assignments and clone size from that table. The sample has tens of thousands of clones, 75% to 95% seen once. The V gene lost 6 bases and the J gene lost 0 bases, with 14 bases spanning the gap. CDR1 MNHEY and CDR2 SMNVEV come from the germline V gene (reference sequence). There are 16 residues in the CDR3.

The sequencing input was peripheral blood. This chain joins TRBV27 and TRBJ1-4; maybe TRBD1 (5 bases). The receptor was isolated from a human donor in a cohort sampled during active COVID-19. The CDR3 nucleotides are TGTGCCAGCAGATCAACAGGCCTGACAACTAATGAAAAACTGTTTTTT. Its translation: CASRSTGLTTNEKLFF.